The 30 T cell receptor beta chains listed next were all sequenced from one sample in a study of cytomegalovirus exposure and HLA in healthy donors. The PCR made use of 60 Vbeta and 13 Jbeta primers. Repertoires were generated with immunoSEQ multiplex PCR, while TCRdb's copy carries only in-frame clones and drops some. The table shows roughly 200,000 clones, with around 80% occurring only once. The sequenced sample was PBMCs. These receptors were obtained from a boy younger than 10 in good health and CMV-seronegative.

V is TRBV4-1 and J is TRBJ2-3, with 12 nucleotides matching TRBD2. The CDR3 is 18 amino acids. The V gene end was trimmed by 3 bases and the J gene end by 2 bases; junction bases not matched to a gene: 9. Germline assignment: CDR1 MGHRA and CDR2 YSYEKL. This chain's CDR3 is CASSQPAGLAGFTDTQYF. The CDR3 nucleotides read TGCGCCAGCAGCCAGCCGGCAGGACTAGCGGGATTCACAGATACGCAGTATTTT.

J is TRBJ2-4 and V is TRBV5-1; the match to TRBD2 covers 9 bases. This CDR3 spans 18 amino acids. Germline CDR1 SGHRS, CDR2 YFSETQ. J lost 8 bases, V lost 4 bases, and 19 bases had no gene match. The CDR3 DNA is TGCGCCAGCAGCCCTCCGAGGGTGGGACTAGCCGTAGGAGACATTCAGTACTTC. Its translation is CASSPPRVGLAVGDIQYF. Full variable domain (outside the CDR3, taken from reference TRBV5-1 and TRBJ2-4): KAGVTQTPRYLIKTRGQQVTLSCSPISGHRSVSWYQQTPGQGLQFLFEYFSETQRNKGNFPGRFSGRQFSNSRSEMNVSTLELGDSALYLCASSPPRVGLAVGDIQYFGAGTRLSVL.

J is TRBJ2-3 and V is TRBV6-7; 9 nucleotides align to TRBD2. TRBV6-7 is an ORF, and what it does is uncertain. The junction had 11 bases not matched to a gene; V was cut back by 5 bases and J by 2 bases. The CDR3 consists of 17 residues. CDR3 protein: CASSNQREESYTDTQYF. CDR3 coding DNA: TGTGCCAGCAGTAATCAGCGGGAGGAATCTTACACAGATACGCAGTATTTT.

This clone was seen just once. The chain recombines TRBV9 with TRBJ1-5; D might be TRBD1 (6 bases). The CDR3 runs to 14 residues. Germline assignment: CDR1 SGDLS and CDR2 YYNGEE. V gave up 3 bases and J gave up 9 bases, with 16 bases separating them. The CDR3: CASSAELGGGPQHF. As DNA, the CDR3 is TGTGCCAGCAGCGCCGAACTGGGAGGGGGGCCCCAGCATTTT.

The chain has TRBV6-1 and TRBJ2-2; D perhaps matches TRBD2 (6 bases). Looked up from germline, CDR1 is MNHNS and CDR2 is SASEGT. Trimming took 4 bases from V and 4 from J, leaving 13 bases between them. The CDR3 spans 15 residues. The DNA for the CDR3 is TGTGCCAGCAGTGGCCAGCCAGCGGGCACCGGGGAGCTGTTTTTT. Its protein is CASSGQPAGTGELFF.

V is TRBV5-4 and J is TRBJ2-3; the D gene is possibly TRBD2 (5 bases). The CDR3 contains 15 residues. Germline V lookup: CDR1 SGHNT, CDR2 YYREEE (reference sequence). V lost 1 base and J 0 bases, leaving 9 bases between the germline ends. CDR3 coding DNA: TGTGCCAGCAGCTTGTTAGCGCCGAGCACAGATACGCAGTATTTT. Translated: CASSLLAPSTDTQYF. The complete variable domain, with remaining parts taken from reference TRBV5-4 and TRBJ2-3, reads ETGVTQSPTHLIKTRGQQVTLRCSSQSGHNTVSWYQQALGQGPQFIFQYYREEENGRGNFPPRFSGLQFPNYSSELNVNALELDDSALYLCASSLLAPSTDTQYFGPGTRLTVL.

V and J are TRBV13 and TRBJ2-3; D perhaps matches TRBD1 (6 bases). The germline V gene encodes CDR1 PRHDT and CDR2 FYEKMQ (reference sequence). Trimming took 6 bases from V and 8 from J, leaving 12 bases between them. This CDR3 contains 12 residues. The chain's CDR3 is CASSPAQGTQYF. Written as DNA, the CDR3 is TGTGCCAGCAGTCCAGCACAGGGTACGCAGTATTTT.

The gene calls are TRBV6-1 and TRBJ1-2; 9 bases are shared with TRBD1. The CDR3 is 16 residues long. Germline V gives CDR1 MNHNS, CDR2 SASEGT. J was trimmed by 4 bases and V by 4 bases; bases with no gene match: 10. The CDR3 spells CASSGLRTGAGYGYTF. The CDR3, as DNA: TGTGCCAGCAGTGGGTTACGGACAGGGGCAGGCTATGGCTACACCTTC.

The chain carries TRBV18 and TRBJ1-5; D is unresolved. The V end was cut by 3 bases, the J end by 3 bases, with 9 bases between. CDR3 length: 14 amino acids. Looked up from germline, CDR1 is KGHSH and CDR2 is LQKENI. In DNA, the CDR3 is TGTGCCAGCTCACCGGGTGGACTCAATCAGCCCCAGCATTTT. Protein sequence: CASSPGGLNQPQHF. Full variable domain (missing parts from reference TRBV18 and TRBJ1-5): NAGVMQNPRHLVRRRGQEARLRCSPMKGHSHVYWYRQLPEEGLKFMVYLQKENIIDESGMPKERFSAEFPKEGPSILRIQQVVRGDSAAYFCASSPGGLNQPQHFGDGTRLSIL.

The V and J genes are TRBV6-6 and TRBJ2-1, with TRBD1 identical over 7 bases. This CDR3 comprises 13 residues. CDR1 and CDR2 from the germline V gene are MNHNY and SVGAGI (reference sequence). The V segment lost 4 bases and the J segment 9 bases; nucleotides outside the gene matches: 6. The CDR3 loop is CASSSHRGGEQFF. Written as DNA, the CDR3 is TGTGCCAGCAGTTCTCACAGGGGTGGTGAGCAGTTCTTC.

This chain joins TRBV15 and TRBJ1-4; D is unclear. Germline values: CDR1 LNHNV, CDR2 YYDKDF (reference sequence). Trimming shortened V by 1 base and J by 0 bases, and 9 bases separated the two germline ends. CDR3 length: 16 residues. Here the CDR3 reads CATSRASRSTNEKLFF. The DNA for the CDR3 is TGTGCCACCAGCAGAGCATCACGGTCAACTAATGAAAAACTGTTTTTT.

This clone showed up just a few times. The rearrangement uses TRBV6-5 and TRBJ1-1, with D possibly matching TRBD1 (5 bases). Germline-derived CDR1 and CDR2 are MNHEY and SVGAGI. The V gene lost 6 bases and the J gene lost 3 bases, with 14 bases spanning the gap. This CDR3 spans 14 amino acids. Written as DNA, the CDR3 is TGTGCCAGCAGATTAAGAGCGGGGGACACTGAAGCTTTCTTT. Translating it yields CASRLRAGDTEAFF.

This sequence joins TRBV19 and TRBJ1-4; D ambiguous. The CDR3 is 13 residues long. Germline V gene data show CDR1 as LNHDA and CDR2 as SQIVND (reference sequence). Deletions cut 5 bases from V and 7 bases from J, with 11 bases between. The chain's CDR3 is CASSARSGEKLFF. The CDR3 coding sequence is TGTGCCAGTAGTGCAAGGTCGGGTGAAAAACTGTTTTTT. Complete variable domain (other parts from reference TRBV19 and TRBJ1-4): DGGITQSPKYLFRKEGQNVTLSCEQNLNHDAMYWYRQDPGQGLRLIYYSQIVNDFQKGDIAEGYSVSREKKESFPLTVTSAQKNPTAFYLCASSARSGEKLFFGSGTQLSVL.

This rearrangement joins TRBV13 to TRBJ2-7; TRBD1 aligns across 9 bases. The germline gives CDR1 PRHDT, CDR2 FYEKMQ (reference sequence). This CDR3 is built from 13 residues. Germline trimming cut 3 bases from V and 3 bases from J; bases unmatched to any gene: 0. The CDR3 region is CASSLGQGYEQYF. The CDR3 region has the DNA TGTGCCAGCAGCTTGGGACAGGGCTACGAGCAGTACTTC.

This sequence joins TRBV7-3 and TRBJ1-1; TRBD1 agrees at 8 bases. Germline V lookup: CDR1 SGHTA, CDR2 FQGTGA. V shed 5 bases, J shed 3 bases, and the junction held 5 bases outside the gene matches. The length of the CDR3 is 14 residues. In nucleotides, the CDR3 is TGTGCCAGCAGCCTCAACAGGGGGGACACTGAAGCTTTCTTT. This codes for CASSLNRGDTEAFF.

This chain joins TRBV14 and TRBJ2-1; D possibly corresponds to TRBD2 (5 bases). The CDR3 is 17 amino acids. Trimming took off 0 bases at V and 8 bases at J, with 20 bases between the two ends. Germline V gene sequence: CDR1 SGHDN, CDR2 FVKESK. The CDR3 is CASSQELVSGPKDEQFF. CDR3 DNA: TGTGCCAGCAGCCAAGAGTTAGTAAGCGGCCCGAAGGATGAGCAGTTCTTC.

The DNA for the CDR3 is TGTGCCAGCAGCAACGGAATCGGACACAATAGAATGAACACTGAAGCTTTCTTT. Protein: CASSNGIGHNRMNTEAFF. The rearrangement links TRBV21-1 to TRBJ1-1; the table's D call, TRBD1, has no DNA check behind it. TRBV21-1 is flagged as a pseudogene. This CDR3 region has 18 residues.

The chain combines TRBV5-6 with TRBJ2-7; D perhaps matches TRBD2 (7 bases). Germline V gene data show CDR1 as SGHDT and CDR2 as YYEEEE. The CDR3 is 13 residues long. V was pared by 4 bases and J by 3 bases, with 11 bases between. CDR3 amino acids: CASSRGGYYEQYF. CDR3 sequence (DNA): TGTGCCAGCAGCAGGGGGGGCTACTACGAGCAGTACTTC. Combining the CDR3 with reference TRBV5-6 and TRBJ2-7 gives the whole variable domain DAGVTQSPTHLIKTRGQQVTLRCSPKSGHDTVSWYQQALGQGPQFIFQYYEEEERQRGNFPDRFSGHQFPNYSSELNVNALLLGDSALYLCASSRGGYYEQYFGPGTRLTVT.

This clone was counted only a few times. The chain couples TRBV25-1 to TRBJ1-1; D is possibly TRBD1 (5 bases). This CDR3 has 14 residues. Germline-derived CDR1 and CDR2 are MGHDK and SYGVNS. V was pared by 3 bases and J by 3 bases, with 11 bases between. CDR3 residues: CASSERWGDTEAFF. The CDR3 bases are TGTGCCAGCAGTGAGAGGTGGGGGGACACTGAAGCTTTCTTT.

The genes are TRBV5-6 and TRBJ2-7; D might be TRBD1 (6 bases). Germline V gene lookup returns CDR1 SGHDT and CDR2 YYEEEE. The CDR3 is 14 residues long. V was cut by 2 bases and J by 5 bases, with 14 bases left in between. The CDR3 loop is CASSFTGRGHEQYF. CDR3 bases: TGTGCCAGCAGCTTTACAGGGAGAGGACACGAGCAGTACTTC.

V gene TRBV7-6 combines with J gene TRBJ2-1; the D gene is possibly TRBD2 (6 bases). Looked up from germline, CDR1 is SGHVS and CDR2 is FNYEAQ. The CDR3 runs 15 residues. V gave up 2 bases and J gave up 6 bases, with 14 bases separating them. This CDR3 is CASSLLAEGTNEQFF. The CDR3 nucleotides are TGTGCCAGCAGCTTACTGGCGGAGGGAACCAATGAGCAGTTCTTC.

The chain combines TRBV15 with TRBJ2-7, with 8 bases identical to TRBD1. Germline CDR1 is LNHNV and CDR2 is YYDKDF (reference sequence). This CDR3 spans 17 amino acids. With V trimmed by 3 bases and J by 7 bases, 17 bases remained unmatched. The DNA of the CDR3 is TGTGCCACCAGCAGCAGACCCGGACAGGGTCCGGGCCAGGAGCAGTACTTC. It codes for CATSSRPGQGPGQEQYF.

This clone was seen a single time. The chain employs TRBV7-2 and TRBJ1-1; D gene unclear. Germline loops: CDR1 SGHTA, CDR2 FQGNSA. The V gene lost 1 base and the J gene lost 2 bases, with 8 bases spanning the gap. The CDR3 spans 14 residues. The CDR3 bases are TGTGCCAGCAGCTTAGGTCGGACTAACACTGAAGCTTTCTTT. Translating it yields CASSLGRTNTEAFF.

The chain is built from TRBV30 and TRBJ2-1; 7 bases align to TRBD2. The length of the CDR3 is 14 residues. V was pared by 8 bases and J by 7 bases, with 14 bases of the junction left unmatched. Germline V gene lookup returns CDR1 GTSNPN and CDR2 SVGIG (reference sequence). The CDR3 coding sequence is TGTGCCGGGGGGGGTTCTCAGGGTGGGAATGAGCAGTTCTTC. It codes for CAGGGSQGGNEQFF.

V and J are TRBV11-2 and TRBJ2-2; D gene uncertain. Trimming cost V 3 bases and J 2 bases, with 7 bases left between them. CDR3 size: 14 residues. The germline CDR1 and CDR2 sequences are SGHAT and FQNNGV. The DNA of the CDR3 is TGTGCCAGCAGCTTGGGCAGAAACACCGGGGAGCTGTTTTTT. Translation: CASSLGRNTGELFF.

This clone turned up a few times. This rearrangement joins TRBV13 to TRBJ2-7, with 9 bases fitting TRBD2. Germline V lookup: CDR1 PRHDT, CDR2 FYEKMQ (reference sequence). The CDR3 has 16 amino acids. The V segment lost 5 bases and the J segment 3 bases; nucleotides outside the gene matches: 11. CDR3 sequence reads: CASSPPPREGLYEQYF. The DNA for the CDR3 is TGTGCCAGCAGCCCCCCCCCGCGGGAGGGCCTCTACGAGCAGTACTTC.

This chain links TRBV5-6 with TRBJ1-2; TRBD1 matches 9 bases. With 4 bases clipped from V and 5 bases from J, the junction kept 12 bases outside the gene matches. The germline gives CDR1 SGHDT, CDR2 YYEEEE. CDR3 length: 16 residues. The CDR3 nucleotides read TGTGCCAGCAGCGGGACGCCGGGACAGGGAGGGTATGGCTACACCTTC. Its translation is CASSGTPGQGGYGYTF.

CDR3 bases: TGTGCCACCGCCGGGACACCGAATGAGCAGTTCTTC. The encoded protein is CATAGTPNEQFF. This chain connects TRBV30 to TRBJ2-1, with D maybe TRBD1 (6 bases). Germline V lookup: CDR1 GTSNPN, CDR2 SVGIG (reference sequence). V was trimmed by 8 bases and J by 7 bases, leaving 15 bases between them. The CDR3 is made up of 12 amino acids.

This clone turned up a few times. The J gene is TRBJ1-1, the V gene TRBV5-1; 8 bases match TRBD1. V lost 0 bases, J lost 3 bases, and 16 bases stayed unmatched. CDR1 SGHRS and CDR2 YFSETQ come from the germline V gene. CDR3 size: 19 residues. The CDR3 DNA reads TGCGCCAGCAGCTTGGCCGTTTGGACAGGGCTTAATGTGGACACTGAAGCTTTCTTT. This translates into CASSLAVWTGLNVDTEAFF.

This clone has just a few counts. The chain is built from TRBV5-1 and TRBJ1-2; the match to TRBD1 covers 10 bases. The trim removed 2 bases at V and 7 bases at J, leaving 5 bases unmatched. This CDR3 region has 14 residues. Germline loops: CDR1 SGHRS, CDR2 YFSETQ. The CDR3 DNA is TGCGCCAGCAGCTTCGGACAGGGGGAGAGTGGCTACACCTTC. Its translation is CASSFGQGESGYTF.